This paragraph covers one T cell receptor (beta chain) sequence. Methods used by the authors: Amplified reference gene primers provided the basis for estimating nucleated cell counts. The method was immunoSEQ multiplex PCR; TCRdb's version includes in-frame clones alone and lacks a portion of them. That table furnishes V, J and clone size, whereas the DNA furnished D and trimming. Of 150,000 to 200,000 clones detected, under 95% appear once; the ten largest clones hold roughly 2%. The sample belongs to a study of blood T cell repertoires in COVID-19. Study-level background: Samples of COVID-19 (acute and convalescent) were obtained from the United States, Italy and Spain.

Sequencing was carried out using peripheral blood. This sequence originates from a man aged 18 to 30 with acute or convalescent COVID-19.

The CDR3 DNA sequence: TGTGCCAGCAGTGTGGTAGCGGGAGGGCCGGGCACCGGGGAGCTGTTTTTT. This codes for CASSVVAGGPGTGELFF. The rearrangement joins TRBV6-1 to TRBJ2-2, with 11 bases lining up with TRBD2. This CDR3 is 17 amino acids long. J was trimmed by 4 bases and V by 4 bases; bases with no gene match: 8. Germline V gene sequence: CDR1 MNHNS, CDR2 SASEGT.